The rows below give T cell receptor beta chains drawn from one sample of a study of T cells in Graves' hyperthyroidism and ophthalmopathy. A single record per CDR3 protein comes from TCRdb applying MiXCR to the multiplex PCR reads. Of 500,000 to 600,000 distinct CDR3 sequences in the sample, 15% to 20% were seen once. Material: blood. The receptor source for this set is a middle-aged man with Graves' ophthalmopathy. Both conserved end residues are part of each CDR3.

j_call,v_call,cdr3_aa
TRBJ1-1,TRBV6-5,CASSYSGQLTEAFF
TRBJ1-3,TRBV3-1,CASSQRGLGNTIYF
TRBJ2-2,TRBV6-5,CASSSPGPGELFF
TRBJ2-5,TRBV24-1,CATSDILAVEETQYF
TRBJ1-1,TRBV9,CASSVVPENTEAFF
TRBJ2-3,TRBV7-8,CASSSYRGLGTDTQYF
TRBJ2-3,TRBV7-2,CASSLAQHTDTQYF
TRBJ2-2,TRBV30,CAWADRGLTWNTGELFF
TRBJ2-7,TRBV7-9,CASSSTGSGYEQYF
TRBJ2-5,TRBV28,CASSLTQGGKTQYF
TRBJ2-1,TRBV30,CAWGLSYNEQFF
TRBJ1-2,TRBV20-1,CSAFGIEGYTF
TRBJ2-2,TRBV3-1,CASSLGTPSTGELFF
TRBJ2-1,TRBV20-1,CSARNLATDYNEQFF
TRBJ2-2,TRBV6-5,CASSYSTGEDTGELFF
TRBJ2-1,TRBV9,CASSDRLAASSYNEQFF